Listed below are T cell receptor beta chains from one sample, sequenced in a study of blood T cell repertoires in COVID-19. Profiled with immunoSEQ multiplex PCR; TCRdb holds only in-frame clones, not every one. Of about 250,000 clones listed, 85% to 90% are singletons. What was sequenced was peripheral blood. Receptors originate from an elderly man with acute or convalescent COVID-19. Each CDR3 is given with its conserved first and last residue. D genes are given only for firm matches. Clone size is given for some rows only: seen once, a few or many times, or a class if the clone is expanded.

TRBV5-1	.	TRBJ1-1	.	TGCGCCAGCAGCTTCGGGACTACCAACACTGAAGCTTTCTTT	CASSFGTTNTEAFF
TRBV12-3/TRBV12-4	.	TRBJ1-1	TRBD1	TGTGCCAGCAGTTTAAGGGGGCAGGCTGAAGCTTTCTTT	CASSLRGQAEAFF
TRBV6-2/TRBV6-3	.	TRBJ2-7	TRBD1	TGTGCCAGCAGTTACAGGATGACAGGGCTCTCCTACGAGCAGTACTTC	CASSYRMTGLSYEQYF
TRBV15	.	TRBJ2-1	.	TGTGCCACCAGCAGAGTGTGGGGCGAACGGGGGAATGAGCAGTTCTTC	CATSRVWGERGNEQFF
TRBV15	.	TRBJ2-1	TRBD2	TGTGCCACCAGCAGGCTCGGGGGGGGGTGGTATGAGCAGTTCTTC	CATSRLGGGWYEQFF
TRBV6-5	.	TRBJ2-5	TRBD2	TGTGCCAGCAGTTCTTGGGATTCCGGGGGGCAAGAGACCCAGTACTTC	CASSSWDSGGQETQYF
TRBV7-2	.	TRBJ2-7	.	TGTGCCAGCAGCTTAGGGAGGGCATACGAGCAGTACTTC	CASSLGRAYEQYF
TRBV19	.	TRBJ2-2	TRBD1	TGTGCCAGTAGTATTTCTACAGGGGCGACCGGGGAGCTGTTTTTT	CASSISTGATGELFF
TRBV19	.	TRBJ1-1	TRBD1	TGTGCCAGTAGTACTCCCGACAGGGGATACTCGAACACTGAAGCTTTCTTT	CASSTPDRGYSNTEAFF
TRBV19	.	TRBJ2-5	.	TGTGCCAGTAGTTTGAGGCGGGGACAAGAGACCCAGTACTTC	CASSLRRGQETQYF
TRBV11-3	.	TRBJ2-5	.	TGTGCCAGCAGCTCCGGCGTGGGCGACGGCCAAGAGACCCAGTACTTC	CASSSGVGDGQETQYF
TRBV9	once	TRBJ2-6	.	TGTGCCAGCAGCTCCTTCTCTGGGGCCAACGTCCTGACTTTC	CASSSFSGANVLTF
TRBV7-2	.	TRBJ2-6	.	TGTGCCAGCAGCTTAAGCCTCAACGTCCTGACTTTC	CASSLSLNVLTF
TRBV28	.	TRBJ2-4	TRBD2	TGTGCCAGCAGTTCAAGCGGGAGCTCTACCAAAAACATTCAGTACTTC	CASSSSGSSTKNIQYF
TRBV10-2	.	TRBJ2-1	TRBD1	TGCGCCAGCAGAGGGACAGGGGGCGCCTACAATGAGCAGTTCTTC	CASRGTGGAYNEQFF
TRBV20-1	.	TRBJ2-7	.	TGCAGTGCTCGGACAGACTCCGAGCAGTACTTC	CSARTDSEQYF
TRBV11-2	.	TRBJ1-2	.	TGTGCCAGCAGCTTATATGGAGGGGACGAGGGCGGCTACACCTTC	CASSLYGGDEGGYTF
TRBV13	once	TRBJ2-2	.	TGTGCCAGCAGCCCCCGGGACTTCAACACCGGGGAGCTGTTTTTT	CASSPRDFNTGELFF
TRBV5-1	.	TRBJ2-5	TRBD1	TGCGCCAGCAATCCGGGACAGGGGGCAAGAGAGACCCAGTACTTC	CASNPGQGARETQYF
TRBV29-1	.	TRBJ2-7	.	TGCAGCGCCACCGTCGGGACTTATACCTACGAGCAGTACTTC	CSATVGTYTYEQYF
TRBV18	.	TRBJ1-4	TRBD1	TGTGCCAGCTCACCACTTCAGGGGGAAAGTAACGAAAAACTGTTTTTT	CASSPLQGESNEKLFF
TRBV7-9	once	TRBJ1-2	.	TGTGCCAGCAGCCCGGACAGCTATGGCTACACCTTC	CASSPDSYGYTF
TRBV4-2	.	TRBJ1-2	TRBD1	TGTGCCAGCAGCCCCTGGACAGGCGACTATGGCTACACCTTC	CASSPWTGDYGYTF
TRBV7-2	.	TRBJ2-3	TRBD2	TGTGCCAGCAGCTTAGGCCCTAGCGGGACAGCAGATACGCAGTATTTT	CASSLGPSGTADTQYF
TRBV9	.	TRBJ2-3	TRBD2	TGTGCCAGCAGCGTAGGTATAAGCGGGAGGGCGGCTGATACGCAGTATTTT	CASSVGISGRAADTQYF
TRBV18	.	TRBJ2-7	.	TGTGCCAGCTCACTTGGAGACTACGAGCAGTACTTC	CASSLGDYEQYF
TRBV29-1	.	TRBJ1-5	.	TGCAGCGTTGGAACGGGGGGCAATCAGCCCCAGCATTTT	CSVGTGGNQPQHF
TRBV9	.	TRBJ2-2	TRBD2	TGTGCCAGCACGGCCCCGACTAGCGGTAACACCGGGGAGCTGTTTTTT	CASTAPTSGNTGELFF
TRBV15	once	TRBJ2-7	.	TGTGCCACCAGCAGAGTTAGAGACAGAGCCTACGAGCAGTACTTC	CATSRVRDRAYEQYF
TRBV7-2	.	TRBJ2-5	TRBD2	TGTGCCAGCAGCCCCAACGGGGGGGATCAGGAGACCCAGTACTTC	CASSPNGGDQETQYF
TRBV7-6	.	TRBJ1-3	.	TGTGCCAGCAGCTTAATCAGGGTCCCCCGCGAGAACACCATATATTTT	CASSLIRVPRENTIYF
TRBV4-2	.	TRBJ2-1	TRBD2	TGTGCCAGCAGCCAGACCTCGGGGCTAGCGGGGGGCCCTAGCTCCTACAATGAGCAGTTCTTC	CASSQTSGLAGGPSSYNEQFF
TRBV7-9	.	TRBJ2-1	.	TGTGCCAGCAGCTTCGGACTTTTCAATGAGCAGTTCTTC	CASSFGLFNEQFF
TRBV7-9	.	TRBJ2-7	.	TGTGCCAGCACCTATAGACAGAACGAGCAGTACTTC	CASTYRQNEQYF
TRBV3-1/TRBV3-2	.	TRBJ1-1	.	TGTGCCAGCAGCCAAGAACTAACCTCGCGTTTAGATACTGAAGCTTTCTTT	CASSQELTSRLDTEAFF
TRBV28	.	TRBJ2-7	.	TGTGCCAGCAGTTCCCCGAGCTCCTACGAGCAGTACTTC	CASSSPSSYEQYF
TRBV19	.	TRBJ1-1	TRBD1	TGTGCCAGTAGTCCTCTCGGAATCACAGGGGACCGGTGGACTGAAGCTTTCTTT	CASSPLGITGDRWTEAFF